This is a list of T cell receptor beta chains from one sample in a study of blood T cell repertoires in COVID-19. Method: immunoSEQ multiplex PCR; TCRdb's copy keeps in-frame clones and lacks some. The sample consists of 150,000 or so clones, around 85% of them appearing once. Sequenced sample: peripheral blood. The receptors shown here come from a man aged 55 to 70 with acute or convalescent COVID-19. Each CDR3 is given with its conserved first and last residue. D genes are given only for firm matches.

d_call: TRBD2
j_call: TRBJ2-1
v_call: TRBV30
cdr3_aa: CAWTPGLAGVHEQFF
cdr3_nt: TGTGCCTGGACTCCGGGGCTAGCGGGAGTCCATGAGCAGTTCTTC

d_call: -
j_call: TRBJ2-7
v_call: TRBV19
cdr3_aa: CASSISGFSYEQYF
cdr3_nt: TGTGCCAGTAGTATCTCCGGTTTCTCCTACGAGCAGTACTTC

d_call: -
j_call: TRBJ1-5
v_call: TRBV19
cdr3_aa: CASTGGWNQPQHF
cdr3_nt: TGTGCCAGTACGGGGGGCTGGAATCAGCCCCAGCATTTT

d_call: -
j_call: TRBJ1-6
v_call: TRBV5-1
cdr3_aa: CASSAQGDNSPLHF
cdr3_nt: TGCGCCAGCAGCGCGCAGGGTGATAATTCACCCCTCCACTTT

d_call: -
j_call: TRBJ2-3
v_call: TRBV24-1
cdr3_aa: CATSDSRFQSSDTQYF
cdr3_nt: TGTGCCACCAGTGACTCCAGGTTTCAATCCTCAGATACGCAGTATTTT

d_call: TRBD2
j_call: TRBJ2-7
v_call: TRBV5-1
cdr3_aa: CASSSLPGLAGGSVEQYF
cdr3_nt: TGCGCCAGCAGCTCACTACCGGGACTAGCGGGAGGGTCGGTCGAGCAGTACTTC

d_call: -
j_call: TRBJ2-2
v_call: TRBV19
cdr3_aa: CASQGQNTGELFF
cdr3_nt: TGTGCCTCTCAGGGACAAAACACCGGGGAGCTGTTTTTT

d_call: TRBD2
j_call: TRBJ2-6
v_call: TRBV7-6
cdr3_aa: CASSLSGASGANVLTF
cdr3_nt: TGTGCCAGCAGCCTTAGCGGGGCCTCTGGGGCCAACGTCCTGACTTTC

d_call: -
j_call: TRBJ2-7
v_call: TRBV30
cdr3_aa: CAWAQGFYEQYF
cdr3_nt: TGTGCCTGGGCACAGGGTTTCTACGAGCAGTACTTC

d_call: TRBD1
j_call: TRBJ1-6
v_call: TRBV28
cdr3_aa: CASSVPGQGPRGSPLHF
cdr3_nt: TGTGCCAGCAGTGTCCCGGGACAGGGACCGCGGGGTTCACCCCTCCACTTT